The entry below gives a single T cell receptor beta chain sequence along with its context. How the authors handled the data: The assay estimated nucleated cells by amplifying reference gene primers. Using immunoSEQ multiplex PCR, the repertoire was profiled, and TCRdb retains in-frame clones only, with some absent. The V and J calls and the clone size are those of that table, but D and trimming were determined from the DNA. The table has 250,000 to 350,000 clones, about 91% seen once; the top ten hold around 12%. The CDR3 covers 15 residues. V was clipped by 4 bases and J by 5 bases; unmatched bases: 8. The germline V gene has CDR1 SGHKS and CDR2 YYEKEE (reference sequence). This sample was taken from a study of blood T cell repertoires in COVID-19. Turning to the study itself: Acute-phase and convalescent COVID-19 samples originated in the United States, Italy and Spain. T cells, B-cell-depleted T cells, or PBMCs provided the cDNA or gDNA that served as material.

The clonotype originates from a woman aged 55 to 70 with acute or convalescent COVID-19. The V gene is TRBV5-5, the J gene TRBJ1-4, with 7 nucleotides matching TRBD1. Sample: peripheral blood. CDR3 residues: CASSINGQVNEKLFF. The CDR3 bases are TGTGCCAGCAGCATTAACGGACAGGTGAATGAAAAACTGTTTTTT. Full variable domain (outside the CDR3, taken from reference TRBV5-5 and TRBJ1-4): DAGVTQSPTHLIKTRGQQVTLRCSPISGHKSVSWYQQVLGQGPQFIFQYYEKEERGRGNFPDRFSARQFPNYSSELNVNALLLGDSALYLCASSINGQVNEKLFFGSGTQLSVL.